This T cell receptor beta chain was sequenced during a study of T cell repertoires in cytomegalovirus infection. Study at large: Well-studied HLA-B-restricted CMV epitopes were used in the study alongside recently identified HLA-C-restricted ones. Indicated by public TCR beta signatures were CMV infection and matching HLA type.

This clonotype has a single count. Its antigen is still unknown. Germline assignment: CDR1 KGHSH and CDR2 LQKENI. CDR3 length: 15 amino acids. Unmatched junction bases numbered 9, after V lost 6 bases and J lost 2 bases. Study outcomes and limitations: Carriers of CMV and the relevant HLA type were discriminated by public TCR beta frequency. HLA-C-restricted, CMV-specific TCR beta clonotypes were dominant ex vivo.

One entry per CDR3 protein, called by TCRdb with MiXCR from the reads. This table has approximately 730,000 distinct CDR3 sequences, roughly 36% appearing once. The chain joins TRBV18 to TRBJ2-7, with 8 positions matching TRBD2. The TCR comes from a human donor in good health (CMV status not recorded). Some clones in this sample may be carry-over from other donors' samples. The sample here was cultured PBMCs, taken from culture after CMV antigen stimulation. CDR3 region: CASSPGVAGTYEQYF. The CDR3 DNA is TGTGCCAGCTCCCCGGGGGTAGCGGGGACCTACGAGCAGTACTTC.